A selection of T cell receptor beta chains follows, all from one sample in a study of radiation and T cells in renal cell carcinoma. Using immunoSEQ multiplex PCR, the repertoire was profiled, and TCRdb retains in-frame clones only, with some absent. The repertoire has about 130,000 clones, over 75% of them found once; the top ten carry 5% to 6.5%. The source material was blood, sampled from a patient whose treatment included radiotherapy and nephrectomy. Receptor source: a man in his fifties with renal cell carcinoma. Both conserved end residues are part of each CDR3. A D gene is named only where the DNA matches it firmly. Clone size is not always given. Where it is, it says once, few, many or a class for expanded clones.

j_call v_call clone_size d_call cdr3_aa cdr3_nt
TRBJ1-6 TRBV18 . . CASSPPNLLNSPLHF TGTGCCAGCTCACCACCCAATTTATTGAATTCACCCCTCCACTTT
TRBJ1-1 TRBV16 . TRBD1 CASSQTGTAFEAFF TGTGCCAGCAGCCAGACCGGGACAGCTTTTGAAGCTTTCTTT
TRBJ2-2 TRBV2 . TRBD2 CASRATSGGAGELFF TGTGCCAGCAGAGCTACTAGCGGGGGGGCCGGGGAGCTGTTTTTT
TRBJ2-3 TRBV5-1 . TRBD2 CASSSLGGTSGSVDTQYF TGCGCCAGCAGCTCATTGGGGGGGACTAGCGGGAGTGTGGATACGCAGTATTTT
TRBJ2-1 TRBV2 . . CASSNREGYNEQFF TGTGCCAGCAGTAACAGGGAGGGCTACAATGAGCAGTTCTTC
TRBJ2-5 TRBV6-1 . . CASSEYRAPGGPRTQYF TGTGCCAGCAGTGAATATCGAGCACCGGGGGGCCCCCGGACCCAGTACTTC
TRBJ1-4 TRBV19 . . CASNDKEGDLEKLFF TGTGCCAGCAATGACAAGGAAGGAGATCTTGAAAAACTGTTTTTT
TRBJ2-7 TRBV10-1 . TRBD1 CASSPGQGGHEQYF TGCGCCAGCAGTCCCGGACAGGGTGGCCACGAGCAGTACTTC
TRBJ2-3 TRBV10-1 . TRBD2 CASSSTSGSTDTQYF TGCGCCAGCAGTTCGACTAGCGGGAGCACAGATACGCAGTATTTT
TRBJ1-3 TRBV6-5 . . CASSLAGTGNTIYF TGTGCCAGCAGCCTCGCAGGGACCGGAAACACCATATATTTT
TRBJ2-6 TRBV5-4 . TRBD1 CASWGRDSYSSGANVLTF TGTGCCAGCTGGGGTCGGGACAGTTATAGCTCTGGGGCCAACGTCCTGACTTTC
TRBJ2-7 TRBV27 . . CASSLTGLGEQYF TGTGCCAGCAGTTTAACAGGACTCGGCGAGCAGTACTTC
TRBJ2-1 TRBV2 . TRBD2 CASRGGGGLYNEQFF TGTGCCAGCAGGGGCGGCGGGGGGCTCTACAATGAGCAGTTCTTC
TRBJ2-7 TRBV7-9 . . CASSSPGREQYF TGTGCCAGCAGCTCCCCAGGGAGGGAGCAGTACTTC
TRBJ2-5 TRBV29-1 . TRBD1 CSVEQGAPETQYF TGCAGCGTTGAACAGGGGGCGCCGGAGACCCAGTACTTC
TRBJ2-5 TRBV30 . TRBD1 CAWSVLGDRGRYF TGTGCCTGGAGTGTACTCGGGGACAGAGGAAGGTACTTC
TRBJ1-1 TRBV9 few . CASSAGWGGNTEAFF TGTGCCAGCAGCGCCGGTTGGGGCGGTAACACTGAAGCTTTCTTT
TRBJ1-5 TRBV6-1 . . CASSETGEVNQPQHF TGTGCCAGCAGTGAGACCGGGGAGGTGAATCAGCCCCAGCATTTT
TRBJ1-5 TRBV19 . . CASSMGLSQPQHF TGTGCCAGTAGTATGGGGTTAAGTCAGCCCCAGCATTTT
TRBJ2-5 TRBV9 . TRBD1 CASSVQGQETQYF TGTGCCAGCAGCGTACAGGGACAGGAGACCCAGTACTTC
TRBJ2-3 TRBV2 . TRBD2 CASRSSGQRTDTQYF TGTGCCAGCAGGAGTAGCGGGCAACGAACTGATACGCAGTATTTT
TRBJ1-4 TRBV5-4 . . CASSWGGEEKLFF TGTGCCAGCAGCTGGGGGGGTGAGGAAAAACTGTTTTTT
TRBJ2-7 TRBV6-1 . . CASSEQGQGLYEQYF TGTGCCAGCAGCGAACAGGGCCAGGGGCTTTACGAGCAGTACTTC
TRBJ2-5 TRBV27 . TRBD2 CASSFSGRWETQYF TGTGCCAGCAGTTTTAGCGGGAGATGGGAGACCCAGTACTTC
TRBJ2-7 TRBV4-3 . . CASSQESTKTGISYEQYF TGCGCCAGCAGCCAAGAATCAACCAAGACAGGTATTTCCTACGAGCAGTACTTC
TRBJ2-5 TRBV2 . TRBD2 CASSASGETQYF TGTGCCAGCAGTGCTAGCGGAGAGACCCAGTACTTC
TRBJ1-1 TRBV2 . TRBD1 CASSADQGTGLITEAFF TGTGCCAGCAGCGCAGACCAAGGGACAGGTTTGATTACTGAAGCTTTCTTT
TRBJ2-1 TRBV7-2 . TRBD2 CASSTRRGLAQSSYNEQFF TGTGCCAGCAGCACCCGTAGGGGACTAGCCCAGAGCTCCTACAATGAGCAGTTCTTC
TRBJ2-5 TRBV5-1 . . CASSLDGERETQYF TGCGCCAGCAGCTTGGATGGGGAGAGGGAGACCCAGTACTTC
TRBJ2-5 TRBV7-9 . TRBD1 CASSSPGGQETQYF TGTGCCAGCAGCTCTCCAGGGGGCCAAGAGACCCAGTACTTC
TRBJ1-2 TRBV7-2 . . CASSNYRITNYGYTF TGTGCCAGCAGCAATTACAGGATTACTAACTATGGCTACACCTTC
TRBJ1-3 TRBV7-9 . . CASSLLDRNLDTIYF TGTGCCAGCAGCTTATTAGACAGGAATCTCGACACCATATATTTT
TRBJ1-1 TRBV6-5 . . CASSYGGRTEAFF TGTGCCAGCAGTTACGGGGGTCGCACTGAAGCTTTCTTT
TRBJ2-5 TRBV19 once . CASLAGETQYF TGTGCCAGTCTGGCGGGAGAGACCCAGTACTTC
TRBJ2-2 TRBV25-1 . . CASSERHTGNTGELFF TGTGCCAGCAGTGAAAGGCACACCGGGAACACCGGGGAGCTGTTTTTT
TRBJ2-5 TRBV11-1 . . CASSVLEPGEKETQYF TGTGCCAGCAGCGTGTTGGAGCCAGGGGAGAAGGAGACCCAGTACTTC
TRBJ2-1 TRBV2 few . CASSARSSYNEQFF TGTGCCAGCAGTGCCCGGAGCTCCTACAATGAGCAGTTCTTC
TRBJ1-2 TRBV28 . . CASSLTVGGYGYTF TGTGCCAGCAGTTTGACAGTAGGTGGCTATGGCTACACCTTC
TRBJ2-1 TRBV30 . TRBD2 CAWTGLAGAGAQFF TGTGCCTGGACCGGACTAGCGGGGGCCGGCGCGCAGTTCTTC
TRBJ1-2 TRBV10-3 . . CAISGLFWGAGRYGYTF TGTGCCATCAGCGGTCTCTTCTGGGGCGCGGGTCGCTATGGCTACACCTTC
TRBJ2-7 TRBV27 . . CASSLNRVGYEQYF TGTGCCAGCAGTTTGAACAGGGTCGGTTACGAGCAGTACTTC
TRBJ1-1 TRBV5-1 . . CASSLGGLDTEAFF TGCGCCAGCAGCTTGGGTGGTTTGGACACTGAAGCTTTCTTT
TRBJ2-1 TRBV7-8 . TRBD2 CASSQGLAGLYNEQFF TGTGCCAGCAGCCAGGGACTAGCGGGCTTGTACAATGAGCAGTTCTTC
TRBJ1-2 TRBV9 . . CASSADFPLLGYTF TGTGCCAGCAGCGCCGACTTTCCCCTCCTTGGCTACACCTTC
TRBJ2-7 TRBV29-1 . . CSVVDFMREQYF TGCAGCGTTGTAGACTTTATGCGGGAGCAGTACTTC
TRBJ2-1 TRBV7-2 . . CASSPDQGGYNEQFF TGTGCCAGCAGCCCGGACCAGGGTGGGTACAATGAGCAGTTCTTC